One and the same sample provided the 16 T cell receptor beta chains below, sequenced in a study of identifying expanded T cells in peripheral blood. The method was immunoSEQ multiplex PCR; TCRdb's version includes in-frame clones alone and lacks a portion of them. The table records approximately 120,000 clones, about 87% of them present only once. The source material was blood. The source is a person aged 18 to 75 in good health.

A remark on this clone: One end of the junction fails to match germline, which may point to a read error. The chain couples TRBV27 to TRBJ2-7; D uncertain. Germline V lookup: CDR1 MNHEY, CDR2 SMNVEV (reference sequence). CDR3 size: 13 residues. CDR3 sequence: CASRNSFSHEQYF. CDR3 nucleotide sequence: TGTGCCAGCAGAAATAGCTTCTCCCACGAGCAGTACTTC.

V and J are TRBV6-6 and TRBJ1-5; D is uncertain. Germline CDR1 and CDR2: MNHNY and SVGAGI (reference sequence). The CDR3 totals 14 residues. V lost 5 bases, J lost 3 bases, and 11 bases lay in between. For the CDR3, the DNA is TGTGCCAGCAGTCCCTTGGGCAACAATCAGCCCCAGCATTTT. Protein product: CASSPLGNNQPQHF.

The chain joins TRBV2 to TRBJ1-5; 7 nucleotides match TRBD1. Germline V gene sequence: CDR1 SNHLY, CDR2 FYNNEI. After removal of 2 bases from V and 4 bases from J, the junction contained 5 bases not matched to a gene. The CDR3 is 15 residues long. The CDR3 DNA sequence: TGTGCCAGCAGTGAACAGGGGACAGTGAATCAGCCCCAGCATTTT. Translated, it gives CASSEQGTVNQPQHF.

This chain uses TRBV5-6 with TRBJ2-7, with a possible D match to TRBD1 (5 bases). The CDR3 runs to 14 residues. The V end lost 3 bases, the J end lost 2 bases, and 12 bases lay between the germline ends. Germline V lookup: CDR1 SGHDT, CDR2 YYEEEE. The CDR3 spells CASSWQGETYEQYF. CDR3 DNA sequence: TGTGCCAGCAGCTGGCAGGGCGAGACCTACGAGCAGTACTTC.

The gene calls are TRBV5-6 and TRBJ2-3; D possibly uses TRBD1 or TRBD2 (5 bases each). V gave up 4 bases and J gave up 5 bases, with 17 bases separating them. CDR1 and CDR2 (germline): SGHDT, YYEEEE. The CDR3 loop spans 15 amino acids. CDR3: CASSRGRGLGDTQYF. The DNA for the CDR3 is TGTGCCAGCAGCCGGGGCCGGGGCCTGGGAGATACGCAGTATTTT.

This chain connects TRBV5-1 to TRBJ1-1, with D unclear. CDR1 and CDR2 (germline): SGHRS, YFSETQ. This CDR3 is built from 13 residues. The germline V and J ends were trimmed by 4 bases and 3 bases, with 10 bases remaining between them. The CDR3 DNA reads TGCGCCAGCAGCCATGACGGGGACACTGAAGCTTTCTTT. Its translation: CASSHDGDTEAFF.

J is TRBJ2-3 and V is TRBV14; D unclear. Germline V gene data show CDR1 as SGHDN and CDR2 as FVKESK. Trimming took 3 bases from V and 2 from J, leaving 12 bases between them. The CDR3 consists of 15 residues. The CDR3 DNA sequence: TGTGCCAGCAGCCAGATTGGGCCCCCCACAGATACGCAGTATTTT. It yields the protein CASSQIGPPTDTQYF.

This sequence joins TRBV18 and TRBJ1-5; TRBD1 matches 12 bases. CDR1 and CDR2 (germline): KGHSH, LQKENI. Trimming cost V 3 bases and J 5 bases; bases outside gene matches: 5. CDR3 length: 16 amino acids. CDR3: CASSPGQGAVDQPQHF. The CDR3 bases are TGTGCCAGCTCACCGGGACAGGGGGCCGTGGATCAGCCCCAGCATTTT.

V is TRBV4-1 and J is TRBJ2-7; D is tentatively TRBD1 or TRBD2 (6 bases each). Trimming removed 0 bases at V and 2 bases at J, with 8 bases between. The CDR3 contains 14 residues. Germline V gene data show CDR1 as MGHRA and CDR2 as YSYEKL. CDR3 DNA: TGCGCCAGCAGCCAAGAGGAGGGGGCCTACGAGCAGTACTTC. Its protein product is CASSQEEGAYEQYF.

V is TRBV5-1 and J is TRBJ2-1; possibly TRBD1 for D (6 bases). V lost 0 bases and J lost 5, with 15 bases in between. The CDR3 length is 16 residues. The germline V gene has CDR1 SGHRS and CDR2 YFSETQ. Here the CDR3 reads CASSLVAGVPDNEQFF. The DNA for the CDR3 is TGCGCCAGCAGCTTGGTCGCAGGGGTCCCCGACAATGAGCAGTTCTTC.

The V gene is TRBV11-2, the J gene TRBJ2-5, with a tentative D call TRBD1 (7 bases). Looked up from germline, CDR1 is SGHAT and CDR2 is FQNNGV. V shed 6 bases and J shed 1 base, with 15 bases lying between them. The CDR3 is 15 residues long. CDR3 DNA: TGTGCCAGCAGAGACGGAGGGGGCCCCCAAGAGACCCAGTACTTC. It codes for CASRDGGGPQETQYF.

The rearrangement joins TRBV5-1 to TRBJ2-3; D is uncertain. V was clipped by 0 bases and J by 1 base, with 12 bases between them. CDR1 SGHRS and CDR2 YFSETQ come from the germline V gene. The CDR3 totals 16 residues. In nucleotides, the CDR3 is TGCGCCAGCAGCTTGGGGGTTACCATGGGCACAGATACGCAGTATTTT. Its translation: CASSLGVTMGTDTQYF.

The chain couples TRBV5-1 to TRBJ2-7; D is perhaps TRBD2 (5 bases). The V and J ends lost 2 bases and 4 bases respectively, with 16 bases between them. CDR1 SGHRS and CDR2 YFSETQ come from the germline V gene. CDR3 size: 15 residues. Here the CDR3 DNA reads TGCGCCAGCAGCTTAGGACTCCCGGGCGATTACGAGCAGTACTTC. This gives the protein CASSLGLPGDYEQYF.

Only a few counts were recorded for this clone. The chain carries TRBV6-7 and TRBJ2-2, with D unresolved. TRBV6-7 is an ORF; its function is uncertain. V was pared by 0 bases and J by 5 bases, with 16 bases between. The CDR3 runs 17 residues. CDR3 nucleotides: TGTGCCAGCAGTTACTCGTTAGGGTTTGGTAGAACCGGGGAGCTGTTTTTT. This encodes CASSYSLGFGRTGELFF.

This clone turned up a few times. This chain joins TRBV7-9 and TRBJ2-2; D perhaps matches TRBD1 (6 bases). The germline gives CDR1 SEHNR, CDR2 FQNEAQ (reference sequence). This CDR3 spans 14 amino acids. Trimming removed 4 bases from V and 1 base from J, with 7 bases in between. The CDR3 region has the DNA TGTGCCAGCAGCTGGACAGAGAACACCGGGGAGCTGTTTTTT. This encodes CASSWTENTGELFF.

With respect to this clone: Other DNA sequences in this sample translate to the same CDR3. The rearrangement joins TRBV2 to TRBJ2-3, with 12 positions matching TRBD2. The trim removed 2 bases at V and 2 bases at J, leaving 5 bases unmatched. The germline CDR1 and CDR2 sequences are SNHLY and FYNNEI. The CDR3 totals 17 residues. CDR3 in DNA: TGTGCCAGCAGTGAAAGACTAGCGGGAGACTTCACAGATACGCAGTATTTT. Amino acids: CASSERLAGDFTDTQYF. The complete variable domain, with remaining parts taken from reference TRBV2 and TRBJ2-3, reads EPEVTQTPSHQVTQMGQEVILRCVPISNHLYFYWYRQILGQKVEFLVSFYNNEISEKSEIFDDQFSVERPDGSNFTLKIRSTKLEDSAMYFCASSERLAGDFTDTQYFGPGTRLTVL.